A selection of T cell receptor beta chains follows, all from one sample in a study of long-term antiretroviral therapy in people with HIV. The data were produced by immunoSEQ multiplex PCR, yet TCRdb's version contains in-frame clones alone and is incomplete. Among approximately 17,000 clones listed, more than 60% were seen once. The sequencing used unsorted PBMCs, collected 2.1 to 2.2 years before starting antiretroviral therapy. The receptors derive from a man younger than 40 with HIV. The CDR3 runs from the conserved cysteine through the conserved F or W. D genes are given only for firm matches. Clone size appears in some rows only: once, few, many, or a class for an expanded clone.

J gene: TRBJ2-7
clone size: NA
V gene: TRBV29-1
D gene: NA
CDR3 DNA: TGCAGCGTTGAAGATCTTACGCAGGGAGTATCCTACGAGCAGTACTTC
CDR3 protein: CSVEDLTQGVSYEQYF

J gene: TRBJ1-3
clone size: NA
V gene: TRBV7-9
D gene: NA
CDR3 DNA: TGTGCCAGCAGCTTACAACAGTCTGGAAACACCATATATTTT
CDR3 protein: CASSLQQSGNTIYF

J gene: TRBJ1-1
clone size: once
V gene: TRBV5-4
D gene: NA
CDR3 DNA: TGTGCCAGCAGCGCCGACGGGTCGGGTTACTCTTTCTTT
CDR3 protein: CASSADGSGYSFF

J gene: TRBJ2-7
clone size: NA
V gene: TRBV4-1
D gene: TRBD1
CDR3 DNA: TGCGCCAGCAGCCCATTAATCGGGACAGGAACCTACGAGCAGTACTTC
CDR3 protein: CASSPLIGTGTYEQYF

J gene: TRBJ1-4
clone size: NA
V gene: TRBV19
D gene: NA
CDR3 DNA: TGTGCCAGTAGGGTTAGGGGGAATGAAAAACTGTTTTTT
CDR3 protein: CASRVRGNEKLFF

J gene: TRBJ2-6
clone size: NA
V gene: TRBV18
D gene: TRBD1
CDR3 DNA: TGTGCCAGCTCACCACCCACAGGGGGCTTCGTTGGGGCCAACGTCCTGACTTTC
CDR3 protein: CASSPPTGGFVGANVLTF

J gene: TRBJ1-1
clone size: NA
V gene: TRBV7-8
D gene: TRBD1
CDR3 DNA: TGTGCCAGCAGCATGACACCGGGACAGGGAAATAGTGAAGCTTTCTTT
CDR3 protein: CASSMTPGQGNSEAFF

J gene: TRBJ2-7
clone size: NA
V gene: TRBV28
D gene: NA
CDR3 DNA: TGTGCCAGCAGTGACTACGAGCAGTACTTC
CDR3 protein: CASSDYEQYF

J gene: TRBJ2-2
clone size: NA
V gene: TRBV6-5
D gene: TRBD2
CDR3 DNA: TGTGCCAGCAGTTACTCTAGCGGGGGTCACGGGGAGCTGTTTTTT
CDR3 protein: CASSYSSGGHGELFF

J gene: TRBJ1-5
clone size: NA
V gene: TRBV4-2
D gene: NA
CDR3 DNA: TGTGCCAGCAGCCAAGATTTGGGGAGGACCGAGGGGCCCCAGCATTTT
CDR3 protein: CASSQDLGRTEGPQHF

J gene: TRBJ2-7
clone size: NA
V gene: TRBV6-5
D gene: NA
CDR3 DNA: TGTGCCAGCAGTCAGGGACCAGGCTCCTACGAGCAGTACTTC
CDR3 protein: CASSQGPGSYEQYF

J gene: TRBJ2-2
clone size: NA
V gene: TRBV10-1
D gene: NA
CDR3 DNA: TGCGCCAGCACCCGACAGTTGGGCACCGGGGAGCTGTTTTTT
CDR3 protein: CASTRQLGTGELFF

J gene: TRBJ1-4
clone size: NA
V gene: TRBV7-9
D gene: TRBD1
CDR3 DNA: TGTGCCAGCAGCTTAGCGCGTACAGGGGCGGAAAAACTGTTTTTT
CDR3 protein: CASSLARTGAEKLFF

J gene: TRBJ1-1
clone size: NA
V gene: TRBV6-5
D gene: NA
CDR3 DNA: TGTGCCAGCAGGGCAGACCGGACGACCTACACTGAAGCTTTCTTT
CDR3 protein: CASRADRTTYTEAFF

J gene: TRBJ1-2
clone size: few
V gene: TRBV27
D gene: NA
CDR3 DNA: TGTGCCAGCACCCTGAGGGATAAGACGACCCTGCGGGACTATGGCTACACCTTC
CDR3 protein: CASTLRDKTTLRDYGYTF

J gene: TRBJ2-5
clone size: NA
V gene: TRBV5-4
D gene: TRBD2
CDR3 DNA: TGTGCCAGCAGCGGGGGGACTAGCGGGGTGGGAGAGACCCAGTACTTC
CDR3 protein: CASSGGTSGVGETQYF

J gene: TRBJ2-7
clone size: once
V gene: TRBV21-1
D gene: NA
CDR3 DNA: TGTGCCAGCATCCCGACCTTAGCGGAACCCTCCGACGAGCAGTACTTC
CDR3 protein: CASIPTLAEPSDEQYF

J gene: TRBJ1-3
clone size: NA
V gene: TRBV6-6
D gene: NA
CDR3 DNA: TGTGCCAGCAGCTCCCAAGACTCTGGAAACACCATATATTTT
CDR3 protein: CASSSQDSGNTIYF

J gene: TRBJ1-5
clone size: NA
V gene: TRBV4-1
D gene: NA
CDR3 DNA: TGCGCCAGCAGCCAAGATAGGGTTGCGGCGGGTGGGCCCCAGCATTTT
CDR3 protein: CASSQDRVAAGGPQHF

J gene: TRBJ2-2
clone size: NA
V gene: TRBV19
D gene: NA
CDR3 DNA: TGTGCCAGTAGTATCCGGACAGAGAACACCGGGGAGCTGTTTTTT
CDR3 protein: CASSIRTENTGELFF

J gene: TRBJ2-2
clone size: NA
V gene: TRBV2
D gene: NA
CDR3 DNA: TGTGCCAGAGCGGGACAGAACACCGGGGAGCTGTTTTTT
CDR3 protein: CARAGQNTGELFF

J gene: TRBJ2-2
clone size: once
V gene: TRBV7-9
D gene: NA
CDR3 DNA: TGTGCCAGCCCACTAGCAGACACCGGGGAGCTGTTTTTT
CDR3 protein: CASPLADTGELFF

J gene: TRBJ2-7
clone size: NA
V gene: TRBV6-4
D gene: NA
CDR3 DNA: TGTGCCAGCAGTGACCCAGGTAGGGGTTGCGAGCAGTACTTC
CDR3 protein: CASSDPGRGCEQYF

J gene: TRBJ1-2
clone size: NA
V gene: TRBV30
D gene: NA
CDR3 DNA: TGTGCCTGGAGTGTACGGGGATTCGGCGGCTACACCTTC
CDR3 protein: CAWSVRGFGGYTF

J gene: TRBJ2-1
clone size: NA
V gene: TRBV9
D gene: TRBD2
CDR3 DNA: TGTGCCAGCAGCGTAGGTCGGGGGGTCTACAATGAGCAGTTCTTC
CDR3 protein: CASSVGRGVYNEQFF

J gene: TRBJ2-2
clone size: NA
V gene: TRBV14
D gene: TRBD2
CDR3 DNA: TGTGCCAGCAGCGCCAGACTAGCGGGATGGTCCGGGGAGCTGTTTTTT
CDR3 protein: CASSARLAGWSGELFF

J gene: TRBJ2-1
clone size: NA
V gene: TRBV4-3
D gene: TRBD1
CDR3 DNA: TGCGCCAGCAGCCAAGCCCATGGACAGGGAACCAATGAGCAGTTCTTC
CDR3 protein: CASSQAHGQGTNEQFF

J gene: TRBJ1-4
clone size: NA
V gene: TRBV18
D gene: TRBD1
CDR3 DNA: TGTGCCAGCTCACCAACCACCGGACAGGGGGGTGAAAAACTGTTTTTT
CDR3 protein: CASSPTTGQGGEKLFF

J gene: TRBJ1-1
clone size: NA
V gene: TRBV28
D gene: NA
CDR3 DNA: TGTGCCAGCAGGGACGACCCTAACACTGAAGCTTTCTTT
CDR3 protein: CASRDDPNTEAFF

J gene: TRBJ2-3
clone size: NA
V gene: TRBV6-1
D gene: NA
CDR3 DNA: TGTGCCAGCAAACCGGGACACCTCGAGACGCAGTATTTT
CDR3 protein: CASKPGHLETQYF

J gene: TRBJ2-7
clone size: NA
V gene: TRBV5-5
D gene: NA
CDR3 DNA: TGTGCCAGCAGCTTGGGACCGGATAACGAGCAGTACTTC
CDR3 protein: CASSLGPDNEQYF

J gene: TRBJ2-3
clone size: NA
V gene: TRBV7-9
D gene: NA
CDR3 DNA: TGTGCCAGCAGCTTATCGCAGAGCACAGATACGCAGTATTTT
CDR3 protein: CASSLSQSTDTQYF

J gene: TRBJ2-7
clone size: NA
V gene: TRBV19
D gene: NA
CDR3 DNA: TGTGCCAGTAGTATTGGTCCAGCTTCCTACGAGCAGTACTTC
CDR3 protein: CASSIGPASYEQYF

J gene: TRBJ1-3
clone size: NA
V gene: TRBV4-2
D gene: NA
CDR3 DNA: TGTGCCAGCAGCCATCACCCCCCAGGCACTGGAAACACCATATATTTT
CDR3 protein: CASSHHPPGTGNTIYF

J gene: TRBJ2-2
clone size: NA
V gene: TRBV27
D gene: TRBD1
CDR3 DNA: TGTGCCAGCAGTTTAAAGGGGACAGGGGCCTCTCTAAGGACCGGGGAGCTGTTTTTT
CDR3 protein: CASSLKGTGASLRTGELFF

J gene: TRBJ2-7
clone size: NA
V gene: TRBV5-5
D gene: NA
CDR3 DNA: TGTGCCAGCAGCTTGGAGGGGATGCCGGGCGAGCAGTACTTC
CDR3 protein: CASSLEGMPGEQYF

J gene: TRBJ2-3
clone size: NA
V gene: TRBV19
D gene: TRBD2
CDR3 DNA: TGTGCCAGTAGCCCGGTGGGGCTAGCGGGAGATACGCAGTATTTT
CDR3 protein: CASSPVGLAGDTQYF

J gene: TRBJ2-1
clone size: NA
V gene: TRBV18
D gene: NA
CDR3 DNA: TGTGCCAGCTCACGAACGGTGGACAATGAGCAGTTCTTC
CDR3 protein: CASSRTVDNEQFF

J gene: TRBJ1-2
clone size: few
V gene: TRBV9
D gene: NA
CDR3 DNA: TGTGCCAGCAGCCCCCCTACGGCAGGGACCTCCTATGGCTACACCTTC
CDR3 protein: CASSPPTAGTSYGYTF

J gene: TRBJ2-3
clone size: NA
V gene: TRBV18
D gene: NA
CDR3 DNA: TGTGCCAGCTCACCAGAGGGCAGGGGCACAGATACGCAGTATTTT
CDR3 protein: CASSPEGRGTDTQYF

J gene: TRBJ1-1
clone size: NA
V gene: TRBV5-1
D gene: NA
CDR3 DNA: TGCGCCAGCAGTGCCGGACTCATGAACACTGAAGCTTTCTTT
CDR3 protein: CASSAGLMNTEAFF

J gene: TRBJ2-1
clone size: NA
V gene: TRBV29-1
D gene: TRBD1
CDR3 DNA: TGCAGCGCAGGGAGCCCCGGGACAGGGTTCTACAATGAGCAGTTCTTC
CDR3 protein: CSAGSPGTGFYNEQFF

J gene: TRBJ1-1
clone size: NA
V gene: TRBV5-1
D gene: TRBD1
CDR3 DNA: TGCGCCAGCAGCTTGGATACAGGGGGGGGGACTGAAGCTTTCTTT
CDR3 protein: CASSLDTGGGTEAFF

J gene: TRBJ2-7
clone size: few
V gene: TRBV11-3
D gene: NA
CDR3 DNA: TGTGCCAGCAGCTCACAGAGCTACGAGCAGTACTTC
CDR3 protein: CASSSQSYEQYF

J gene: TRBJ1-6
clone size: NA
V gene: TRBV5-1
D gene: NA
CDR3 DNA: TGCGCCAGCAGCTTGGGCCCCCTGGGTGATAATTCACCCCTCCACTTT
CDR3 protein: CASSLGPLGDNSPLHF

J gene: TRBJ2-3
clone size: NA
V gene: TRBV5-1
D gene: NA
CDR3 DNA: TGCGCCAGCAGCTTGGTGTTTGACAAGGCGGATACGCAGTATTTT
CDR3 protein: CASSLVFDKADTQYF

J gene: TRBJ2-2
clone size: once
V gene: TRBV2
D gene: TRBD2
CDR3 DNA: TGTGCCACAGGAAGGGGAGGGCCGGTCGGGGAGCTGTTTTTT
CDR3 protein: CATGRGGPVGELFF

J gene: TRBJ2-5
clone size: NA
V gene: TRBV7-3
D gene: NA
CDR3 DNA: TGTGCCAGCAGCTCCCCACGAATTTCGGAGACCCAGTACTTC
CDR3 protein: CASSSPRISETQYF

J gene: TRBJ2-3
clone size: NA
V gene: TRBV19
D gene: NA
CDR3 DNA: TGTGCCAGTAAGCTTCGGGTGACGGCCGATACGCAGTATTTT
CDR3 protein: CASKLRVTADTQYF

J gene: TRBJ2-7
clone size: NA
V gene: TRBV18
D gene: TRBD1
CDR3 DNA: TGTGCCAGCTCACGGGACACAGGGGGCGCGGGGTACGAGCAGTACTTC
CDR3 protein: CASSRDTGGAGYEQYF